These 7 T cell receptor beta chains were all obtained from the same sample, sequenced in a study of circulating CD8 cells and anti-PD-1 response in melanoma. TCR libraries were prepared from roughly 15 ng of total RNA with the QIAseq Immune Repertoire TCR panel. Using its own MiXCR run on the reads, TCRdb lists one record per CDR3 protein. The sample holds about 680 distinct CDR3 sequences; 9.5% to 13% are singletons and the top ten take 40% to 55%. Sorting of live CD3+CD8+TCRalphabeta+ cells by PD-1 and/or TIGIT gave four subsets. Sequenced here: CD8+ T cells from PBMCs, sampled at baseline or after one month of anti-PD-1 therapy (not recorded which). These receptors all stem from a human donor with melanoma.

This clonotype is labeled large. The gene calls are TRBV27 and TRBJ2-3; TRBD1 is a possible D gene (6 bases). Trimming cost V 5 bases and J 7 bases, with 19 bases left between them. Germline values: CDR1 MNHEY, CDR2 SMNVEV (reference sequence). The CDR3 is 15 residues long. The CDR3 loop reads CASSTVTGYRNTQYF. The CDR3 nucleotides are TGTGCCAGCAGTACCGTCACAGGGTACCGGAATACGCAGTATTTT.

The chain links TRBV5-1 to TRBJ2-5; no clear D gene. The V end lost 6 bases, the J end lost 0 bases, and 12 bases lay between the germline ends. The V gene's germline CDR1 is SGHRS and CDR2 YFSETQ. The CDR3 sequence is 14 residues long. The DNA of the CDR3 is TGCGCCAGCACCCCAGGACCCGACCAAGAGACCCAGTACTTC. Translation: CASTPGPDQETQYF.

This rearrangement joins TRBV29-1 to TRBJ1-2; possibly TRBD1 for D (6 bases). The germline gives CDR1 SQVTM, CDR2 ANQGSEA. Trimming removed 2 bases at V and 0 bases at J, with 22 bases between. The CDR3 is 18 amino acids. The CDR3 loop is CSVENLVDSQFPNYGYTF. The CDR3 bases are TGCAGCGTTGAAAACCTGGTGGACAGCCAATTCCCTAACTATGGCTACACCTTC.

This clonotype was seen only a few times. V is TRBV20-1 and J is TRBJ2-5; D is undetermined. The CDR3 runs 14 residues. Trimming pared 0 bases from V and 1 base from J, leaving 9 bases between. Germline values: CDR1 DFQATT, CDR2 SNEGSKA (reference sequence). The chain's CDR3 is CSAREIAVQETQYF. As DNA, the CDR3 is TGCAGTGCTAGAGAGATAGCTGTCCAAGAGACCCAGTACTTC.

The chain combines TRBV4-3 with TRBJ1-6, with 10 bases matching TRBD1. This CDR3 region has 16 residues. Trimming cost V 0 bases and J 11 bases; bases outside gene matches: 7. Germline V gene data show CDR1 as LGHNA and CDR2 as YSLEER. CDR3 nucleotides: TGCGCCAGCAGCCAAGATCAGCGGACAGGGGGGGCACCCCTCCACTTT. Its translation: CASSQDQRTGGAPLHF.

In its sample, this clonotype ranks as large. The chain uses TRBV20-1 and TRBJ1-6; D is ambiguous. The V end lost 4 bases, the J end lost 13 bases, and 35 bases lay between the germline ends. This CDR3 has 19 amino acids. Germline V lookup: CDR1 DFQATT, CDR2 SNEGSKA (reference sequence). The CDR3 DNA reads as TGCAGTGCTACCGTCCGAGTATGGCCCCGTCCTGCTGCCCGAAGGCCCCTCCACTTT. This sequence encodes CSATVRVWPRPAARRPLHF.

This clonotype is classed as medium-sized. The rearrangement uses TRBV19 and TRBJ2-1, with 10 bases fitting TRBD2. The CDR3 length is 13 residues. J lost 3 bases, V lost 10 bases, and 3 bases had no gene match. The germline V gene encodes CDR1 LNHDA and CDR2 SQIVND (reference sequence). As DNA, the CDR3 is TGTGCCACCGCTAGCGGGGGCTACAATGAGCAGTTCTTC. The encoded protein is CATASGGYNEQFF. Full variable domain (outside the CDR3, taken from reference TRBV19 and TRBJ2-1): DGGITQSPKYLFRKEGQNVTLSCEQNLNHDAMYWYRQDPGQGLRLIYYSQIVNDFQKGDIAEGYSVSREKKESFPLTVTSAQKNPTAFYLCATASGGYNEQFFGPGTRLTVL.